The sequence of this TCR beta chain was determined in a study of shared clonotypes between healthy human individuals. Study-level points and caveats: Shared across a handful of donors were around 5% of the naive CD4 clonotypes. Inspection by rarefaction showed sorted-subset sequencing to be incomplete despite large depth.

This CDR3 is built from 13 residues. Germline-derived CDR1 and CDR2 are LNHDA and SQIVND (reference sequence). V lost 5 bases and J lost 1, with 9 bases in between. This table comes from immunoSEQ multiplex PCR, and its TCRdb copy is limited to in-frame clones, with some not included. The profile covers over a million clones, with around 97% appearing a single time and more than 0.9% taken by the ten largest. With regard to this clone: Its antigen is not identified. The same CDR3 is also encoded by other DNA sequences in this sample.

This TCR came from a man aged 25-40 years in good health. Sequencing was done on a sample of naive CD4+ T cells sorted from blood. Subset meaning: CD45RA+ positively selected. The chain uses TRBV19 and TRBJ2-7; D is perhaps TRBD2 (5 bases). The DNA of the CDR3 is TGTGCCAGTAGTGTCGCGGGTTCCTACGAGCAGTACTTC. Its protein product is CASSVAGSYEQYF.